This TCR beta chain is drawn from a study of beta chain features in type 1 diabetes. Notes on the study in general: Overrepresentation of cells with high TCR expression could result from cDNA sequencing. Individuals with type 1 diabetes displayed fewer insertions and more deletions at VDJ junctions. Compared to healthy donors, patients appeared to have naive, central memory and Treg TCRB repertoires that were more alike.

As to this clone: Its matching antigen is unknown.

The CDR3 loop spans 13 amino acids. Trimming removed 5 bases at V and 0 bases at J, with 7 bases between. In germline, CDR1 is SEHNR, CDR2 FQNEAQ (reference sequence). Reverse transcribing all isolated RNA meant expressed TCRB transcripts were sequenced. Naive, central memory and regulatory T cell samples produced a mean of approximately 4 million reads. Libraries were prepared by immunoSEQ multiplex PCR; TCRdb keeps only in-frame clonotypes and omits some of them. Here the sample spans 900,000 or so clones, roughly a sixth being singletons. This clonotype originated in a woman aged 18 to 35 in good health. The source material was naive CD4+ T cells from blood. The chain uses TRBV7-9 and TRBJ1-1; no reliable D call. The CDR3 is CASSRDLNTEAFF. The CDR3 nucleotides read TGTGCCAGCAGCCGAGATTTGAACACTGAAGCTTTCTTT. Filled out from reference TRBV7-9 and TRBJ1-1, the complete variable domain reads DTGVSQNPRHKITKRGQNVTFRCDPISEHNRLYWYRQTLGQGPEFLTYFQNEAQLEKSRLLSDRFSAERPKGSFSTLEIQRTEQGDSAMYLCASSRDLNTEAFFGQGTRLTVV.